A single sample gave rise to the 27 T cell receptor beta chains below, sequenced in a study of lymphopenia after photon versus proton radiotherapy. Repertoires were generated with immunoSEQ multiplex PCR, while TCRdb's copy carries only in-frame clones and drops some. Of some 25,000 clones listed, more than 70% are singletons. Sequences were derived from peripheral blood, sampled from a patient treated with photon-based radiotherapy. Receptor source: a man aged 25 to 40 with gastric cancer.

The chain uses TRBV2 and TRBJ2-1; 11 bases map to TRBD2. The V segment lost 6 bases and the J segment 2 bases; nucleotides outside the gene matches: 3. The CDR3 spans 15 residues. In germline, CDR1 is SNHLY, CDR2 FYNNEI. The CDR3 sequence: CASRRLAGPYNEQFF. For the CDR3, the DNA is TGTGCCAGCAGGCGACTAGCGGGGCCCTACAATGAGCAGTTCTTC.

CDR3 residues: CASSEGQVLGKTQHF. CDR3 sequence (DNA): TGTGCCAGCAGCGAGGGACAGGTTCTAGGGAAGACCCAGCATTTT. The J gene is TRBJ1-5, the V gene TRBV5-5; TRBD1 aligns across 8 bases. Germline V gives CDR1 SGHKS, CDR2 YYEKEE (reference sequence). The junction had 14 bases not matched to a gene; V was cut back by 4 bases and J by 11 bases. The CDR3 is 15 amino acids.

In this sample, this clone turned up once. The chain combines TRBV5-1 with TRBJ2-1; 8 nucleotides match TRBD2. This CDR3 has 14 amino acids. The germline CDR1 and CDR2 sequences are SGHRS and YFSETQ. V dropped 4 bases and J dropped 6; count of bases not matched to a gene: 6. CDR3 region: CASSHGTSINEQFF. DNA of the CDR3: TGCGCCAGCAGCCACGGGACTAGTATCAATGAGCAGTTCTTC. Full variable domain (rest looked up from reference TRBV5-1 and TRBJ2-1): KAGVTQTPRYLIKTRGQQVTLSCSPISGHRSVSWYQQTPGQGLQFLFEYFSETQRNKGNFPGRFSGRQFSNSRSEMNVSTLELGDSALYLCASSHGTSINEQFFGPGTRLTVL.

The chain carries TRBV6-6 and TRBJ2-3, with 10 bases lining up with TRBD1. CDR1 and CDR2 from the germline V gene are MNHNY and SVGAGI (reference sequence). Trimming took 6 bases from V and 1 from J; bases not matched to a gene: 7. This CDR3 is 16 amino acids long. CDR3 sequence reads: CASSSGGTGGTDTQYF. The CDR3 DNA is TGTGCCAGCAGCTCAGGCGGGACAGGGGGCACAGATACGCAGTATTTT.

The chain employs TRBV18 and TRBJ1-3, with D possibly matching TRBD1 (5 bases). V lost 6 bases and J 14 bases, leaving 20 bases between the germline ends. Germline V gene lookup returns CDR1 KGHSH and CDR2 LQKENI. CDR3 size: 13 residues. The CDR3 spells CASSLPTSGLLYF. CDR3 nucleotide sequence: TGTGCCAGCTCGCTACCAACCTCGGGACTCCTATATTTT.

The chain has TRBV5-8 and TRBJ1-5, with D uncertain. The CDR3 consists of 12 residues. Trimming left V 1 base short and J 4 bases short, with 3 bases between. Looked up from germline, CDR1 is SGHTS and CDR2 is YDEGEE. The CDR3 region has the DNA TGTGCCAGCAGCTTGAGGAATCAGCCCCAGCATTTT. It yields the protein CASSLRNQPQHF.

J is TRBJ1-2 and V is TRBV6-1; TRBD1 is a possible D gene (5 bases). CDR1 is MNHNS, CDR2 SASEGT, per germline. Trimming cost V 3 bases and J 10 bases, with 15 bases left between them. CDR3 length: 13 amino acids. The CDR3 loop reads CASSEWGVKNYTF. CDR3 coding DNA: TGTGCCAGCAGTGAGTGGGGGGTTAAGAACTACACCTTC.

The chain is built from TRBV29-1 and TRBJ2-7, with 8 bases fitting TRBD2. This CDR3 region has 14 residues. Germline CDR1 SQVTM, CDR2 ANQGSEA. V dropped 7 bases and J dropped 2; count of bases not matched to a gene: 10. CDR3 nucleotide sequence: TGCAGCGCCCGGGGGGGGTTGGGCACCTACGAGCAGTACTTC. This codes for CSARGGLGTYEQYF.

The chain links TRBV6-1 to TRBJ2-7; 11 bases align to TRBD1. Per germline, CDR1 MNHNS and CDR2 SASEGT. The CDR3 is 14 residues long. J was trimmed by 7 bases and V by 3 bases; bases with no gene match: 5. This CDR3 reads CASSDRTGGWEQYF. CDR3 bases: TGTGCCAGCAGTGATCGGACAGGGGGCTGGGAGCAGTACTTC.

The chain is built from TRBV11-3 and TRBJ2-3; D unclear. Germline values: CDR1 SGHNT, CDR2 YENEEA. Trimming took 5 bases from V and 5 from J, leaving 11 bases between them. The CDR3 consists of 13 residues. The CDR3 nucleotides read TGTGCCAGCAGCAAAGTAGACTTAGATACGCAGTATTTT. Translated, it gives CASSKVDLDTQYF.

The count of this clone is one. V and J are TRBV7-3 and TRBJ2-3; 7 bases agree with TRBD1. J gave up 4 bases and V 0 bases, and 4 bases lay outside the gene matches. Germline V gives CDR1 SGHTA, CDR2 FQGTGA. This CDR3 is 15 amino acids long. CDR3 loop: CASSLTGGISDTQYF. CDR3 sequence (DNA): TGTGCCAGCAGCTTAACAGGGGGCATATCAGATACGCAGTATTTT.

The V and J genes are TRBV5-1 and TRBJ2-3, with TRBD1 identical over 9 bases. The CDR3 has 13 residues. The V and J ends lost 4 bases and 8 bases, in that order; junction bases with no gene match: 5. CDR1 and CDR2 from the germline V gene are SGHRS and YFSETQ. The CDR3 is CASSRDREGTQYF. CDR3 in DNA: TGCGCCAGCAGCCGGGACAGGGAGGGTACGCAGTATTTT.

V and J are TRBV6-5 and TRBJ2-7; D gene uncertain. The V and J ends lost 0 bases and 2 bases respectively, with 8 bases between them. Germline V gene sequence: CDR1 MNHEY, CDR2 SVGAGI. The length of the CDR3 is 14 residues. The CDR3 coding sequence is TGTGCCAGCAGTTACTCCGGCAGGCCCTACGAGCAGTACTTC. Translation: CASSYSGRPYEQYF.

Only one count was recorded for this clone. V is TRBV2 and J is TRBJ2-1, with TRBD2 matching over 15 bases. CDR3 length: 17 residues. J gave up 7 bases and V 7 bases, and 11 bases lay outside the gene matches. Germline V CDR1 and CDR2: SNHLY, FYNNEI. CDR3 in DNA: TGTGCCAGCACTGGGAGGGGACTAGCGGGAGGATGGAATGAGCAGTTCTTC. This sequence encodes CASTGRGLAGGWNEQFF.

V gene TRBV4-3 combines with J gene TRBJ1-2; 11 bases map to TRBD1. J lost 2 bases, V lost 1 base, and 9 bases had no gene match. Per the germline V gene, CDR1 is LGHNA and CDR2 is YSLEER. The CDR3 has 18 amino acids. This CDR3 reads CASSQGVPGQGENYGYTF. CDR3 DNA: TGCGCCAGCAGCCAAGGTGTCCCGGGACAGGGGGAAAACTATGGCTACACCTTC.

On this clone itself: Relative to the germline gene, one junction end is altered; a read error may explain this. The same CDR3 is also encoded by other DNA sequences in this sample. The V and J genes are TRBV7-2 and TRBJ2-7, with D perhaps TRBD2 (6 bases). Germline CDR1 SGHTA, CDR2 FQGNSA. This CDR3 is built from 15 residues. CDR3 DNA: TGCGCCAGCAGCCAAGTAGCGGACTTGTCCTACGAGCAGTACTTC. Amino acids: CASSQVADLSYEQYF. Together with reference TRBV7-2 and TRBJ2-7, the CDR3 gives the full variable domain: GAGVSQSPSNKVTEKGKDVELRCDPISGHTALYWYRQSLGQGLEFLIYFQGNSAPDKSGLPSDRFSAERTGGSVSTLTIQRTQQEDSAVYLCASSQVADLSYEQYFGPGTRLTVT.

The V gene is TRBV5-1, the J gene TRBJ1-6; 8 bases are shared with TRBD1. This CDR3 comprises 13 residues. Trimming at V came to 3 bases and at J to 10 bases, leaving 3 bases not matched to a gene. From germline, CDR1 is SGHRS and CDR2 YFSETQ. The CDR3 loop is CASSSDRGSPLHF. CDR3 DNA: TGCGCCAGCAGCTCCGACAGGGGATCACCCCTCCACTTT. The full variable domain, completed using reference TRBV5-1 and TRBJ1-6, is KAGVTQTPRYLIKTRGQQVTLSCSPISGHRSVSWYQQTPGQGLQFLFEYFSETQRNKGNFPGRFSGRQFSNSRSEMNVSTLELGDSALYLCASSSDRGSPLHFGNGTRLTVT.

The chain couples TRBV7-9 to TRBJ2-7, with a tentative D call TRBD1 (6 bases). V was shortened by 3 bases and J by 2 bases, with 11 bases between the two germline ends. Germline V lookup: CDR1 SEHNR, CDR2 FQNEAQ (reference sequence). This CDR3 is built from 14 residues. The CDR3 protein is CASSLDSGTYEQYF. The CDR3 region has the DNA TGTGCCAGCAGCTTGGACAGCGGTACCTACGAGCAGTACTTC.

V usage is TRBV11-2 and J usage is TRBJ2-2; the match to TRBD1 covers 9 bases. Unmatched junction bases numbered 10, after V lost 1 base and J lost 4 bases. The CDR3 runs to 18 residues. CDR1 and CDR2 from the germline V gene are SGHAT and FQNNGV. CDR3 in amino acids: CASSLGPGQGALTGELFF. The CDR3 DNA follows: TGTGCCAGCAGCTTAGGCCCGGGACAGGGTGCGCTCACCGGGGAGCTGTTTTTT.

The CDR3 spells CASSLREGNTDTQYF. The CDR3 DNA reads TGTGCCAGCAGCCTCCGGGAGGGTAACACAGATACGCAGTATTTT. The chain joins TRBV7-2 to TRBJ2-3; TRBD2 agrees at 8 bases. Germline V gives CDR1 SGHTA, CDR2 FQGNSA. This CDR3 is built from 15 residues. Unmatched junction bases numbered 6, after V lost 5 bases and J lost 2 bases.

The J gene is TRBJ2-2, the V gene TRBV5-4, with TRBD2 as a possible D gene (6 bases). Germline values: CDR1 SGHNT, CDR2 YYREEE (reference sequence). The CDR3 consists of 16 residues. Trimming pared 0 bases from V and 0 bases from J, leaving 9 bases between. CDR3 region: CASSLGTGANTGELFF. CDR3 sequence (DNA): TGTGCCAGCAGCTTGGGGACGGGAGCGAACACCGGGGAGCTGTTTTTT.

As DNA, the CDR3 is TGTGCCAGCAGTGATCTAGCGGGGGTCACAGATACGCAGTATTTT. This sequence encodes CASSDLAGVTDTQYF. The genes are TRBV6-1 and TRBJ2-3; 10 bases fit TRBD2. The germline V gene encodes CDR1 MNHNS and CDR2 SASEGT. The CDR3 is made up of 15 amino acids. The V and J ends lost 3 bases and 2 bases, in that order; junction bases with no gene match: 2.

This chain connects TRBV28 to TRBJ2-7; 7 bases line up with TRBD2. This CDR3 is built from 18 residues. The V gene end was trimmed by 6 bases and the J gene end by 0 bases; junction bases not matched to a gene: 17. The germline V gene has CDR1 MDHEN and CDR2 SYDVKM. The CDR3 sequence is CASRWRASGERSSYEQYF. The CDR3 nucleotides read TGTGCCAGCAGGTGGCGGGCTAGCGGAGAAAGGAGCTCCTACGAGCAGTACTTC.

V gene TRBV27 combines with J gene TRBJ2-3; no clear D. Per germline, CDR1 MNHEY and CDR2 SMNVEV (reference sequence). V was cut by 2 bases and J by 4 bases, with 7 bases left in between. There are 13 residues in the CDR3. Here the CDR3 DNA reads TGTGCCAGCAGTTTACTTGGGGCAGATACGCAGTATTTT. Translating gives CASSLLGADTQYF.

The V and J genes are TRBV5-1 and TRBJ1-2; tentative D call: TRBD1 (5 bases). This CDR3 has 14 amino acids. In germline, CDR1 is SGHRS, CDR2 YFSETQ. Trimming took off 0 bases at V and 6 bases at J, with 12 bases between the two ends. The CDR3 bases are TGCGCCAGCAGCTTGGAGGGGACGGTAGATGGCTACACCTTC. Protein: CASSLEGTVDGYTF.

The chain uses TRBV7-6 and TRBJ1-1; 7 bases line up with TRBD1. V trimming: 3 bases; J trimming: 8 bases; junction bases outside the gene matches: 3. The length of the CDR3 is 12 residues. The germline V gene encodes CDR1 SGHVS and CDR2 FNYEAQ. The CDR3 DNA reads TGTGCCAGCAGCTTCCAGGGGGGAGAAGCTTTCTTT. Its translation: CASSFQGGEAFF. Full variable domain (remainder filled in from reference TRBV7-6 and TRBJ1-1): GAGVSQSPRYKVTKRGQDVALRCDPISGHVSLYWYRQALGQGPEFLTYFNYEAQQDKSGLPNDRFSAERPEGSISTLTIQRTEQRDSAMYRCASSFQGGEAFFGQGTRLTVV.

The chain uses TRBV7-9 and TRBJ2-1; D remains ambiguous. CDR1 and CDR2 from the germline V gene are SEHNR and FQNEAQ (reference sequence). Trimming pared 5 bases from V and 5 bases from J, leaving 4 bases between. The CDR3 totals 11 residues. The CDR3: CASSEHNEQFF. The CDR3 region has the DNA TGTGCCAGCAGCGAACACAATGAGCAGTTCTTC.